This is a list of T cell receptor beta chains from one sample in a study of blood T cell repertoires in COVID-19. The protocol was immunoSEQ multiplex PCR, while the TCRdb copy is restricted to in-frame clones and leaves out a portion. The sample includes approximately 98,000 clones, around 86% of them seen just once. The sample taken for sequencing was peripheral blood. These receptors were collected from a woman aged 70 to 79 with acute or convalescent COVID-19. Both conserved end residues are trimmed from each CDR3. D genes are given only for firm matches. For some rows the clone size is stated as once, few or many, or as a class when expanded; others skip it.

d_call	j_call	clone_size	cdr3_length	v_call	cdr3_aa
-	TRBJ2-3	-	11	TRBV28	ASRRDRTDTQY
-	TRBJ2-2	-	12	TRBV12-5	ASGLGGSTGELF
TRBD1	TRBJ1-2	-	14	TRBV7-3	ASSSSPPGTGVGYT
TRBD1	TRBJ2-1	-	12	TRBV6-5	ASKPGTVKDEQF
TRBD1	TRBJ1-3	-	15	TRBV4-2	ASSQGWDRSSGNTIY
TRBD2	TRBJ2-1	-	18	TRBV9	ASSNNGLAGGSGADSEQF
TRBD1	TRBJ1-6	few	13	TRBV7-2	ASSDDRVYNSPLH
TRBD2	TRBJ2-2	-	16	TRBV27	ASSLSVMRGTYTGELF
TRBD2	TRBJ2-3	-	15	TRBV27	ASSLSRLAGVPDTQY
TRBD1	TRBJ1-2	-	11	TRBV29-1	SVGGTGVYGYT
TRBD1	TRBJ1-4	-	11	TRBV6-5	ASSYDREEKLF
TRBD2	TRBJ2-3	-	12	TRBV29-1	SVLGGRAPDTQY
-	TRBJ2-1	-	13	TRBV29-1	SVPMWGDRGAEQF
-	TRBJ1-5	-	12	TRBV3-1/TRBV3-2	ASSQKGGGQPQH
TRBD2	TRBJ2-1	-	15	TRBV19	ASSLYHTGGAYNEQF
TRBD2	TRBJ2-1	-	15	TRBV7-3	ASSLRLAGPIGNEQF
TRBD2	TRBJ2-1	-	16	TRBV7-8	ASSLGFYYLAGHNEQF
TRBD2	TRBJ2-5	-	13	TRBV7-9	ASSGAASGQETQY
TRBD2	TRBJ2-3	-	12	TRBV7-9	ASSFGLVADTQY
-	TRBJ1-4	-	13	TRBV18	ASSPGTPTNEKLF
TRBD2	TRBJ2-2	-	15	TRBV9	ASSFSGLAGNTGELF
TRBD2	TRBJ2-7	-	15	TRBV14	ASSQWTSGLEGYEQY
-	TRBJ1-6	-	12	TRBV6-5	ASSTPSDNSPLH
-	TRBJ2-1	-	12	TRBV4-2	ASSQEAESGEQF
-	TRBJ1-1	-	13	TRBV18	ASSPSPWANTEAF
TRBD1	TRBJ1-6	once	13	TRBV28	ASSHRTGYNSPLH
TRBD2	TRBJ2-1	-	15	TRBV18	ASSPGTSGLSYNEQF
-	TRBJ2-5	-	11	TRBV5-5	ASSLQRQETQY
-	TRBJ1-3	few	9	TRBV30	AWASADTIY
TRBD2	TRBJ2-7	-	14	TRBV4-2	ASSQGRTSGSREQY
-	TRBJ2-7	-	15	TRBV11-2	ASSLSRLTPSSYEQY
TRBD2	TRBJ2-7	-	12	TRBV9	ASSVEGGDYEQY
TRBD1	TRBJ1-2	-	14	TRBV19	ASSMNSGTASYGYT
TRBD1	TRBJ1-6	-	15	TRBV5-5	ASIRQVDRGINSPLH
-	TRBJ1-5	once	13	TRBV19	ASSAGHYSNQPQH
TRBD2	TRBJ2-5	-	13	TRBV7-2	ASSSRRGGGETQY
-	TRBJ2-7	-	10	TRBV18	ASSPREAEQY
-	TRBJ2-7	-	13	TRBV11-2	ASSLRGGPSYEQY
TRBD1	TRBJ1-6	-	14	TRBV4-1	ASTPGDSVNNSPLH
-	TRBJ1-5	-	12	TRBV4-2	ASSREQGNQPQH
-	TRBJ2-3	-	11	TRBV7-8	ASSFVSTDTQY
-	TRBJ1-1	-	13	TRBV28	ASSLAGFMNTEAF
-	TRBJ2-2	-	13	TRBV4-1	ASSTREPTTGELF
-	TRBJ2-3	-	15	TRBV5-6	ASSLDTGFRGRDTQY
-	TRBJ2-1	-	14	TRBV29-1	SVDGLRASSYNEQF
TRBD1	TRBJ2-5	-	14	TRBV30	AWSVGGRGRGETQY
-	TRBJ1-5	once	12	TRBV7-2	ASSFGGINQPQH
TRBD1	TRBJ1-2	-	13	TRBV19	ASRDRATNYYGYT
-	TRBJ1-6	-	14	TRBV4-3	ASSQYQAGAGSPLH
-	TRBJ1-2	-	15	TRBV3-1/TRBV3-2	ASSPRQTRALNYGYT
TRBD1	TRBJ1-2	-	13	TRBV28	ASSSGGQGSDGYT